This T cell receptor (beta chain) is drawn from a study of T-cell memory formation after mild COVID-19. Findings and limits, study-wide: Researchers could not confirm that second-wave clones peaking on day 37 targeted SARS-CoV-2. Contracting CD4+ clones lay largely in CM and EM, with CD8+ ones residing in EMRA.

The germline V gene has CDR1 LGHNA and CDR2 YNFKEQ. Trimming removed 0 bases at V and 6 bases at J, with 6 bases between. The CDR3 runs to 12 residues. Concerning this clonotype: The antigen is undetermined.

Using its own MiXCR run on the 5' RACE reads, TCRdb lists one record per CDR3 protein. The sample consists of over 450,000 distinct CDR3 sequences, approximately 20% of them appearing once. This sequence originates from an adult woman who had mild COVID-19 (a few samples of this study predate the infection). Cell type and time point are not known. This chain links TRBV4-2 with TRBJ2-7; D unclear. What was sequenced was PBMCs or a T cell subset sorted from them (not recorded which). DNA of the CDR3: TGTGCCAGCAGCCAAGAAGGTTCCGAGCAGTACTTC. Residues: CASSQEGSEQYF.